The 20 T cell receptor beta chains presented below share a single source sample, sequenced in a study of Tregs in tolerant kidney transplant recipients. Mixed chimerism was transient after nonmyeloablative marrow transplants from related graft donors. Assay: immunoSEQ multiplex PCR; the TCRdb copy retains only in-frame clones and omits some. The sample records tens of thousands of clones, about 91% being singletons. Specimen: CD4+ T cells from blood (PBMCs), collected 24 months after the transplant. These TCRs come from a human patient who received a combined kidney and bone marrow transplant. Among the T cells, some may be from the graft donor.

The table lists this clone with a count of one. This chain uses TRBV7-9 with TRBJ2-7; 12 nucleotides match TRBD1. Germline assignment: CDR1 SEHNR and CDR2 FQNEAQ (reference sequence). CDR3 size: 15 residues. V was pared by 7 bases and J by 7 bases, with 11 bases of the junction left unmatched. CDR3 DNA: TGTGCCAGCACCAGGGGACAGGGGGCCTCGGGTGAGCAGTACTTC. This codes for CASTRGQGASGEQYF.

The chain carries TRBV11-3 and TRBJ2-1, with 12 bases that match TRBD2. Trimming cost V 5 bases and J 6 bases; bases outside gene matches: 2. Per the germline V gene, CDR1 is SGHNT and CDR2 is YENEEA. There are 14 residues in the CDR3. The CDR3 reads CASSRLAGANEQFF. CDR3 sequence (DNA): TGTGCCAGCAGCCGACTAGCGGGGGCCAATGAGCAGTTCTTC.

The chain has TRBV6-5 and TRBJ2-7, with TRBD2 identical over 7 bases. The CDR3 extends over 13 amino acids. In germline, CDR1 is MNHEY, CDR2 SVGAGI. J was trimmed by 3 bases and V by 5 bases; bases with no gene match: 4. CDR3: CASSPGTNYEQYF. In DNA form, the CDR3 reads TGTGCCAGCAGTCCCGGGACTAACTACGAGCAGTACTTC.

The chain employs TRBV19 and TRBJ2-1; 7 nucleotides line up with TRBD2. V was pared by 5 bases and J by 2 bases, with 6 bases of the junction left unmatched. The V gene's germline CDR1 is LNHDA and CDR2 SQIVND (reference sequence). This CDR3 has 15 amino acids. The CDR3: CASSSFSGPYNEQFF. CDR3 nucleotide sequence: TGTGCCAGTAGTTCGTTTAGCGGGCCCTACAATGAGCAGTTCTTC.

In its sample, this clone was seen once. This rearrangement joins TRBV7-3 to TRBJ2-5, with 8 bases identical to TRBD2. Germline CDR1 reads SGHTA; CDR2 reads FQGTGA. This CDR3 spans 15 amino acids. V dropped 5 bases and J dropped 4; count of bases not matched to a gene: 9. The CDR3 loop reads CASSGISGAGETQYF. The DNA for the CDR3 is TGTGCCAGCAGCGGAATTAGCGGGGCCGGAGAGACCCAGTACTTC.

The rearrangement uses TRBV9 and TRBJ2-3, with D tentatively TRBD2 (6 bases). Germline assignment: CDR1 SGDLS and CDR2 YYNGEE. The CDR3 has 16 residues. V lost 4 bases, J lost 0 bases, and 15 bases lay in between. The CDR3 spells CASSIDDRGSTDTQYF. The CDR3 region has the DNA TGTGCCAGCAGCATCGACGATCGGGGGAGCACAGATACGCAGTATTTT.

The chain links TRBV11-2 to TRBJ2-3, with D unresolved. CDR1 is SGHAT and CDR2 is FQNNGV in the germline V gene. This CDR3 region has 13 residues. Deletions cut 0 bases from V and 6 bases from J, with 7 bases between. CDR3 loop: CASSLDRADTQYF. CDR3 DNA sequence: TGTGCCAGCAGCTTAGATCGAGCCGATACGCAGTATTTT.

The rearrangement joins TRBV12-5 to TRBJ2-1; weak D call: TRBD2 (6 bases). Per germline, CDR1 LGHNT and CDR2 FRNRAP. V lost 0 bases, J lost 2 bases, and 8 bases lay in between. The CDR3 is made up of 15 amino acids. CDR3 loop: CASGLVLAAYNEQFF. CDR3 DNA: TGTGCTAGTGGTTTGGTATTAGCGGCCTACAATGAGCAGTTCTTC.

J is TRBJ2-7 and V is TRBV7-2; a weak D match, TRBD2 (5 bases). V dropped 0 bases and J dropped 6 bases, with 9 bases sitting between them. Germline values: CDR1 SGHTA, CDR2 FQGNSA. The CDR3 consists of 13 residues. CDR3 amino acids: CASSLADFGEQYF. CDR3 bases: TGTGCCAGCAGCTTAGCGGACTTCGGCGAGCAGTACTTC.

The rearrangement joins TRBV28 to TRBJ2-7; 7 nucleotides line up with TRBD1. The germline V gene has CDR1 MDHEN and CDR2 SYDVKM. The CDR3 is made up of 15 amino acids. The J segment lost 1 base and the V segment lost 9 bases, leaving 12 bases of the junction unmatched. Here the CDR3 reads CASAPFGTASYEQYF. The CDR3 DNA follows: TGTGCCAGTGCCCCCTTTGGGACAGCATCCTACGAGCAGTACTTC.

The table lists this clone with a count of one. This same CDR3 is encoded by further DNA sequences in the sample. This chain uses TRBV27 with TRBJ1-2; D ambiguous. V was shortened by 4 bases and J by 4 bases, with 10 bases between the two germline ends. Germline-derived CDR1 and CDR2 are MNHEY and SMNVEV (reference sequence). CDR3 length: 13 amino acids. CDR3 DNA: TGTGCCAGCAGTTCCAGTGGCGGCTATGGCTACACCTTC. It yields the protein CASSSSGGYGYTF.

This chain links TRBV11-3 with TRBJ1-2, with D perhaps matching TRBD1 (5 bases). This CDR3 comprises 13 residues. CDR1 and CDR2 (germline): SGHNT, YENEEA. The V end lost 7 bases, the J end lost 7 bases, and 16 bases lay between the germline ends. DNA for the CDR3: TGTGCCAGCACCTCTGGCACCGGGGGTGGCTACACCTTC. It codes for CASTSGTGGGYTF.

The CDR3, as DNA: TGTGCCATCAGCCCCGGGACAGACAACACTGAAGCTTTCTTT. Its translation: CAISPGTDNTEAFF. The rearrangement joins TRBV10-3 to TRBJ1-1; TRBD1 agrees at 7 bases. J lost 2 bases, V lost 6 bases, and 6 bases had no gene match. This CDR3 spans 14 amino acids. Germline CDR1 and CDR2: ENHRY and SYGVKD.

This chain links TRBV5-5 with TRBJ2-7; weak D call: TRBD1 (6 bases). Germline loops: CDR1 SGHKS, CDR2 YYEKEE (reference sequence). This CDR3 spans 14 amino acids. V lost 1 base and J 12 bases, leaving 20 bases between the germline ends. The CDR3 coding sequence is TGTGCCAGCAGCTTGCCGCAGGGGAAAGAGAGACGGTACTTC. It specifies CASSLPQGKERRYF.

The chain uses TRBV5-1 and TRBJ2-3, with 10 bases lining up with TRBD2. J was trimmed by 3 bases and V by 2 bases; bases with no gene match: 6. CDR1 and CDR2 (germline): SGHRS, YFSETQ. The CDR3 loop spans 16 amino acids. CDR3 DNA: TGCGCCAGCAGCTTTCGTTCTAGCGGGAGAACAGATACGCAGTATTTT. Translating it yields CASSFRSSGRTDTQYF.

V is TRBV7-6 and J is TRBJ2-7, with D hard to call. Germline V lookup: CDR1 SGHVS, CDR2 FNYEAQ. The length of the CDR3 is 16 residues. V lost 4 bases and J 1 base, leaving 17 bases between the germline ends. Written as DNA, the CDR3 is TGTGCCAGCAGCTCCTTAAAGAACTTCCCATCCTACGAGCAGTACTTC. It is translated as CASSSLKNFPSYEQYF.

The rearrangement joins TRBV9 to TRBJ2-7; TRBD1 might be the D (10 bases). CDR3 length: 16 residues. In germline, CDR1 is SGDLS, CDR2 YYNGEE. V gave up 0 bases and J gave up 3 bases, with 16 bases separating them. As DNA, the CDR3 is TGTGCCAGCAGCGTAGGCGGGGGGGACAGGGGCTACGAGCAGTACTTC. Translating it yields CASSVGGGDRGYEQYF.

V and J are TRBV4-2 and TRBJ2-1, with D perhaps matching TRBD1 (6 bases). With 0 bases removed from V and 8 bases from J, the gap between germline ends came to 14 bases. Looked up from germline, CDR1 is LGHNA and CDR2 is YNFKEQ. The CDR3 runs 15 residues. The CDR3 spells CASSQDPLRGYEQFF. CDR3 nucleotides: TGTGCCAGCAGCCAAGATCCCTTAAGGGGGTATGAGCAGTTCTTC.

The chain combines TRBV7-9 with TRBJ2-7; 7 bases agree with TRBD2. CDR3 length: 13 residues. V trimming: 5 bases; J trimming: 3 bases; junction bases outside the gene matches: 4. The germline V gene encodes CDR1 SEHNR and CDR2 FQNEAQ (reference sequence). The CDR3 DNA follows: TGTGCCAGCAGCCCCCGGGGGGTCTACGAGCAGTACTTC. This sequence encodes CASSPRGVYEQYF.

CDR3 residues: CASSPRPNGETQYF. The CDR3 DNA reads as TGTGCCAGCAGCCCACGGCCCAACGGGGAGACCCAGTACTTC. This chain connects TRBV11-3 to TRBJ2-5; D is unresolved. The V gene lost 5 bases and the J gene lost 5 bases, with 15 bases spanning the gap. CDR3 size: 14 residues. Germline CDR1 is SGHNT and CDR2 is YENEEA.